The sequence of this T cell receptor beta chain was determined in a study of blood T cell repertoires in COVID-19. This CDR3 is 14 amino acids long. Trimming shortened V by 6 bases and J by 4 bases, and 15 bases separated the two germline ends. Per germline, CDR1 SNHLY and CDR2 FYNNEI. The cohort comprised adults aged 18 to 89 years residing in 24 US areas. Measured with immunoSEQ multiplex PCR; TCRdb has only the in-frame clones, and not every one. This sample yields roughly 200,000 clones, of which roughly 80% are seen a single time; more than 4% belongs to the top ten. This sequence joins TRBV2 and TRBJ1-2; D uncertain. The sequenced sample was PBMCs or T cells enriched from blood (not recorded which). This receptor was identified in a woman aged 55-69 years with acute COVID-19. In DNA, the CDR3 is TGTGCCAGCAGAGCCGGATTCCGGGGCTATGGCTACACCTTC. Protein: CASRAGFRGYGYTF.